The rows below give T cell receptor beta chains drawn from one sample of a study of human versus mouse CDR3 diversity and MHC coevolution. The protocol was immunoSEQ multiplex PCR, while the TCRdb copy is restricted to in-frame clones and leaves out a portion. This repertoire shows some 82,000 clones, 80% to 95% found once; its top ten account for 1.3%. The sequenced material came from naive CD4+ T cells from blood. The origin of the receptors is a person aged 25 to 69 in good health. Each CDR3 is given with its conserved first and last residue. A D gene is named only where the DNA matches it firmly. Clone sizes are given selectively: once, few, many, or a class where the clone is expanded.

CDR3	DNA	D	size	V	J
CASSPPIVYGYTF	TGTGCCAGCTCACCACCGATAGTCTATGGCTACACCTTC	.	.	TRBV18	TRBJ1-2
CASSMEWTVIEAFF	TGTGCCAGTAGTATGGAGTGGACTGTCATTGAAGCTTTCTTT	.	.	TRBV19	TRBJ1-1
CASSAGTNYGYTF	TGTGCCAGCAGCGCAGGGACAAACTATGGCTACACCTTC	.	.	TRBV9	TRBJ1-2
CASSLQGGDTEAFF	TGTGCCAGCAGCCTACAGGGTGGGGACACTGAAGCTTTCTTT	.	.	TRBV7-3	TRBJ1-1
CASSYGQGANTEAFF	TGTGCCAGCAGTTACGGACAGGGGGCGAACACTGAAGCTTTCTTT	TRBD1	.	TRBV6-6	TRBJ1-1
CASSFTGLDYGYTF	TGTGCCAGCAGTTTCACAGGGTTGGACTATGGCTACACCTTC	.	.	TRBV27	TRBJ1-2
CASSETGDYGYTF	TGTGCCAGCAGTGAAACAGGGGACTATGGCTACACCTTC	TRBD1	.	TRBV2	TRBJ1-2
CASSLQGKNTEAFF	TGTGCCAGCAGTTTACAGGGCAAGAACACTGAAGCTTTCTTT	.	.	TRBV27	TRBJ1-1
CASSIGGGSSSYNEQFF	TGTGCCAGTAGTATAGGGGGGGGCTCCAGCTCCTACAATGAGCAGTTCTTC	.	.	TRBV19	TRBJ2-1
CASRSIPSGSHEQYF	TGTGCCAGCAGATCCATCCCCTCAGGGTCCCACGAGCAGTACTTC	.	.	TRBV6-6	TRBJ2-7
CAGQGAYEQYF	TGTGCAGGACAGGGGGCTTACGAGCAGTACTTC	TRBD1	.	TRBV30	TRBJ2-7
CATSRDGGENTEAFF	TGTGCCACCAGCAGAGATGGGGGGGAGAACACTGAAGCTTTCTTT	.	.	TRBV15	TRBJ1-1
CASSDKVGDTEAFF	TGCGCCAGCAGTGATAAGGTAGGAGACACTGAAGCTTTCTTT	.	.	TRBV10-1	TRBJ1-1
CASSTLGQAYNEQFF	TGTGCCAGCAGTACACTCGGACAGGCCTACAATGAGCAGTTCTTC	TRBD1	.	TRBV28	TRBJ2-1
CASSPLNRGYEQYF	TGTGCCAGCAGCCCACTGAACCGGGGATACGAGCAGTACTTC	.	.	TRBV7-2	TRBJ2-7
CASRGPVEQYF	TGTGCCAGCAGGGGGCCGGTCGAGCAGTACTTC	.	.	TRBV6-5	TRBJ2-7
CASSSARHEKLFF	TGTGCCAGCAGCTCGGCCAGGCATGAAAAACTGTTTTTT	.	.	TRBV5-8	TRBJ1-4
CASTLSPGGTEAFF	TGTGCCAGCACCCTTAGCCCGGGGGGCACTGAAGCTTTCTTT	.	.	TRBV2	TRBJ1-1
CASSERQGWRQPQHF	TGTGCCAGCAGTGAAAGGCAGGGGTGGCGACAGCCCCAGCATTTT	.	.	TRBV2	TRBJ1-5
CATSRDGGGPAKNIQYF	TGTGCCACCAGCAGAGATGGGGGGGGCCCAGCCAAAAACATTCAGTACTTC	.	once	TRBV15	TRBJ2-4
CASSSTGSNTEAFF	TGTGCCAGCAGTTCGACAGGGTCGAACACTGAAGCTTTCTTT	TRBD1	.	TRBV27	TRBJ1-1
CASSLEREGTDTQYF	TGCGCCAGCAGCTTGGAACGGGAAGGGACAGATACGCAGTATTTT	.	.	TRBV5-1	TRBJ2-3
CASSVGTPQETQYF	TGTGCCAGTAGTGTCGGGACTCCCCAAGAGACCCAGTACTTC	.	.	TRBV19	TRBJ2-5
CASGTGSSYEQYF	TGCGCCAGCGGGACAGGTAGCTCCTACGAGCAGTACTTC	TRBD1	once	TRBV5-1	TRBJ2-7